Shown below are 13 T cell receptor beta chains from a single sample sequenced in a study of cytomegalovirus exposure and HLA in healthy donors. Sequenced by immunoSEQ multiplex PCR; TCRdb stores in-frame clones only, minus some. The sample holds about 200,000 clones, roughly 81% seen once. Sequencing was carried out using PBMCs. All receptors come from a woman in her 30s in good health and CMV-seronegative.

The chain recombines TRBV5-1 with TRBJ2-3; tentative D call: TRBD2 (7 bases). The CDR3 sequence is 14 residues long. Germline lookup yields CDR1 SGHRS and CDR2 YFSETQ. Trimming pared 7 bases from V and 2 bases from J, leaving 14 bases between. As DNA, the CDR3 is TGCGCCAGCTCGGCCCGGGGGGCCACAGATACGCAGTATTTT. This gives the protein CASSARGATDTQYF.

In this sample, this clone turned up a few times. The chain is built from TRBV6-4 and TRBJ2-1; 15 positions match TRBD2. V lost 4 bases, J lost 6 bases, and 1 base stayed unmatched. In germline, CDR1 is MRHNA, CDR2 SNTAGT. The CDR3 runs to 15 residues. CDR3 sequence: CASSGTSGGANEQFF. In nucleotides, the CDR3 is TGTGCCAGCAGTGGGACTAGCGGGGGGGCCAATGAGCAGTTCTTC.

The CDR3, as DNA: TGCGCCAGCAGCCCCCGGACAGGGTCGGGTCACACTGAAGCTTTCTTT. This sequence encodes CASSPRTGSGHTEAFF. The chain couples TRBV4-1 to TRBJ1-1; 8 nucleotides align to TRBD1. V trimming: 4 bases; J trimming: 3 bases; junction bases outside the gene matches: 10. CDR1 is MGHRA, CDR2 YSYEKL, per germline. The CDR3 spans 16 residues.

CDR3 nucleotides: TGTGCCATCAGTGAGTCAACGGGACTAGCTGCTTATGAGCAGTTCTTC. It codes for CAISESTGLAAYEQFF. This chain joins TRBV10-3 and TRBJ2-1; the match to TRBD2 covers 9 bases. With 0 bases clipped from V and 8 bases from J, the junction kept 8 bases outside the gene matches. Germline V gene data show CDR1 as ENHRY and CDR2 as SYGVKD. The CDR3 consists of 16 residues.

The chain couples TRBV5-1 to TRBJ2-2; D perhaps matches TRBD1 (6 bases). This CDR3 has 15 residues. The V gene's germline CDR1 is SGHRS and CDR2 YFSETQ. Between the trimmed V and J ends, which lost 4 bases and 2 bases, there was a span of 12 bases. CDR3 residues: CASSPRTVNTGELFF. The CDR3 DNA follows: TGCGCCAGCAGCCCCCGGACAGTAAACACCGGGGAGCTGTTTTTT.

The chain recombines TRBV7-9 with TRBJ1-2, with D possibly being TRBD1 (5 bases). V was shortened by 1 base and J by 0 bases, with 9 bases between the two germline ends. This CDR3 is built from 15 residues. Germline CDR1 and CDR2: SEHNR and FQNEAQ (reference sequence). For the CDR3, the DNA is TGTGCCAGCAGCTTAGGCGGGGGAGCTAACTATGGCTACACCTTC. Its protein product is CASSLGGGANYGYTF.

The chain links TRBV5-8 to TRBJ1-4; 8 bases fit TRBD1. The CDR3 has 17 residues. V shed 4 bases, J shed 2 bases, and the junction held 10 bases outside the gene matches. Germline assignment: CDR1 SGHTS and CDR2 YDEGEE. The CDR3 spells CASSRMQGAQTNEKLFF. The CDR3 DNA is TGTGCCAGCAGCCGAATGCAGGGGGCGCAGACTAATGAAAAACTGTTTTTT.

This clone was picked up many times. CDR3 protein: CASSRGANGYTF. CDR3 coding DNA: TGTGCCAGCAGCAGGGGGGCGAATGGCTACACCTTC. The chain is built from TRBV27 and TRBJ1-2, with TRBD1 matching 7 bases. Germline V gives CDR1 MNHEY, CDR2 SMNVEV (reference sequence). The CDR3 consists of 12 residues. V lost 6 bases to trimming and J lost 6 bases; unmatched junction nucleotides: 4.

The chain combines TRBV7-6 with TRBJ2-2, with a weak D call TRBD2 (5 bases). Germline V lookup: CDR1 SGHVS, CDR2 FNYEAQ. CDR3 length: 15 residues. V was pared by 0 bases and J by 0 bases, with 5 bases between. CDR3 sequence reads: CASSLASANTGELFF. The CDR3 DNA reads TGTGCCAGCAGCTTAGCTAGCGCGAACACCGGGGAGCTGTTTTTT.

This clone has just one count. The rearrangement uses TRBV28 and TRBJ1-1, with a tentative D call TRBD1 (5 bases). Germline lookup yields CDR1 MDHEN and CDR2 SYDVKM. With 8 bases removed from V and 0 bases from J, the gap between germline ends came to 19 bases. The CDR3 extends over 16 amino acids. The DNA for the CDR3 is TGTGCCAGCCCCCCCAGGGAATCTATCATGAACACTGAAGCTTTCTTT. This sequence encodes CASPPRESIMNTEAFF. The full variable domain, rest sourced from reference TRBV28 and TRBJ1-1, is DVKVTQSSRYLVKRTGEKVFLECVQDMDHENMFWYRQDPGLGLRLIYFSYDVKMKEKGDIPEGYSVSREKKERFSLILESASTNQTSMYLCASPPRESIMNTEAFFGQGTRLTVV.

Notes on this clone: Without the conserved terminal phenylalanine or tryptophan, this CDR3 likely stems from a read error. This chain connects TRBV9 to TRBJ2-3, with 9 bases fitting TRBD2. CDR3 length equals 18 residues. CDR1 and CDR2 from the germline V gene are SGDLS and YYNGEE. V dropped 3 bases and J dropped 2; count of bases not matched to a gene: 13. The CDR3 DNA reads as TGTGCCAGCAGCGCTGGGGGAACTAGCGGGTTCACCACAGATACGCAGTATCTT. This translates into CASSAGGTSGFTTDTQYL.

The V gene is TRBV6-5, the J gene TRBJ2-1; TRBD2 aligns across 7 bases. The CDR3 runs 14 residues. Germline assignment: CDR1 MNHEY and CDR2 SVGAGI. Losses at the gene ends were 2 bases for V and 5 bases for J; bases not matched to a gene: 3. The CDR3 spells CASSYGGRHNEQFF. The DNA of the CDR3 is TGTGCCAGCAGTTACGGCGGGAGACACAATGAGCAGTTCTTC.

The chain links TRBV27 to TRBJ2-7; 10 nucleotides agree with TRBD1. From germline, CDR1 is MNHEY and CDR2 SMNVEV (reference sequence). The CDR3 totals 14 residues. J gave up 4 bases and V 6 bases, and 6 bases lay outside the gene matches. CDR3 residues: CASSQRTGGYEQYF. The CDR3 nucleotides are TGTGCCAGCAGCCAGAGGACAGGGGGGTACGAGCAGTACTTC.